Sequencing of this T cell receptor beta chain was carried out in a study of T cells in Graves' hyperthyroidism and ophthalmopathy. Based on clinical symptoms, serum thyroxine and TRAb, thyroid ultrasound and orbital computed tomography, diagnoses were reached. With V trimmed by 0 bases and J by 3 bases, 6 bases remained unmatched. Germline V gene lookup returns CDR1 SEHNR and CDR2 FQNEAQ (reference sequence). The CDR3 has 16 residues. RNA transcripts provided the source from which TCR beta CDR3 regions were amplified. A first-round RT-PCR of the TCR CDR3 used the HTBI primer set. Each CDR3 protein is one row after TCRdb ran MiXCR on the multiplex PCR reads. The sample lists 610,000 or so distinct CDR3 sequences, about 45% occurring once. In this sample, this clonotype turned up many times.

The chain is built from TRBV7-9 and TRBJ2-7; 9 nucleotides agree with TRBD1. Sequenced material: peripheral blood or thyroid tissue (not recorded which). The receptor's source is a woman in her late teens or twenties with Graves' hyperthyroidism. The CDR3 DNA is TGTGCCAGCAGCTTAGCCCGGGACAGGGATTTCTACGAGCAGTACTTC. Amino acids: CASSLARDRDFYEQYF.